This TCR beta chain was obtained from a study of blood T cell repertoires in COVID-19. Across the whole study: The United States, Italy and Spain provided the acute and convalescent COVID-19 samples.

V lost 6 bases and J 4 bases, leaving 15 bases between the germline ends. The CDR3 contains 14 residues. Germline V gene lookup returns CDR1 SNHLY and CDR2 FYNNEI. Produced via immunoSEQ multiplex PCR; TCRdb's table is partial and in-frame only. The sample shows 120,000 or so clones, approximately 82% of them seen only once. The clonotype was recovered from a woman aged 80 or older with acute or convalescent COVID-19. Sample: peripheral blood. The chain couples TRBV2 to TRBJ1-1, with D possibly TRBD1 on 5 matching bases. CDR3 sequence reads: CASRVAGGGTEAFF. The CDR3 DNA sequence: TGTGCCAGCAGGGTGGCGGGCGGGGGCACTGAAGCTTTCTTT.